The 25 T cell receptor beta chains given below trace back to one sample, sequenced in a study of beta chain features in type 1 diabetes. All of the isolated RNA was reverse transcribed, so expressed TCRB transcripts were sequenced. Clones were sequenced by immunoSEQ multiplex PCR, and TCRdb holds only the in-frame ones, with some missing. Of some 60,000 clones listed, approximately 62% are singletons. Specimen: Tregs from blood. Receptor source: a woman between 18 and 29 years old in good health.

With respect to this clone: Other nucleotide sequences from this sample produce the same CDR3. The rearrangement joins TRBV2 to TRBJ2-3; D gene uncertain. The CDR3 has 12 residues. From germline, CDR1 is SNHLY and CDR2 FYNNEI. V was trimmed by 2 bases and J by 6 bases, leaving 6 bases between them. The CDR3 is CASSESEDTQYF. As DNA, the CDR3 is TGTGCCAGCAGTGAAAGTGAGGATACGCAGTATTTT. The whole variable domain, filled in from reference TRBV2 and TRBJ2-3, reads EPEVTQTPSHQVTQMGQEVILRCVPISNHLYFYWYRQILGQKVEFLVSFYNNEISEKSEIFDDQFSVERPDGSNFTLKIRSTKLEDSAMYFCASSESEDTQYFGPGTRLTVL.

The chain is built from TRBV7-9 and TRBJ1-2; no definite D call. CDR3 length: 14 residues. V shed 0 bases and J shed 2 bases, with 7 bases lying between them. From germline, CDR1 is SEHNR and CDR2 FQNEAQ (reference sequence). The CDR3 DNA follows: TGTGCCAGCAGCTTAGCTGGAGGGAACTATGGCTACACCTTC. This encodes CASSLAGGNYGYTF.

The rearrangement links TRBV29-1 to TRBJ1-4; D is perhaps TRBD1 (5 bases). The CDR3 extends over 13 amino acids. Germline lookup yields CDR1 SQVTM and CDR2 ANQGSEA. V gave up 0 bases and J gave up 8 bases, with 10 bases separating them. CDR3 residues: CSVEEFGGEKLFF. Here the CDR3 DNA reads TGCAGCGTTGAAGAATTCGGGGGAGAAAAACTGTTTTTT.

The rearrangement uses TRBV7-2 and TRBJ2-7, with 10 bases that match TRBD2. V lost 1 base to trimming and J lost 5 bases; unmatched junction nucleotides: 14. The CDR3 runs to 18 residues. The germline gives CDR1 SGHTA, CDR2 FQGNSA. As DNA, the CDR3 is TGTGCCAGCAGCTTAGATAGCGATAGAGCGGGGGGGCCCGACGAGCAGTACTTC. Protein product: CASSLDSDRAGGPDEQYF. Complete variable domain (other parts from reference TRBV7-2 and TRBJ2-7): GAGVSQSPSNKVTEKGKDVELRCDPISGHTALYWYRQSLGQGLEFLIYFQGNSAPDKSGLPSDRFSAERTGGSVSTLTIQRTQQEDSAVYLCASSLDSDRAGGPDEQYFGPGTRLTVT.

The V gene is TRBV6-6, the J gene TRBJ1-4; tentatively, D is TRBD1 (6 bases). Germline CDR1 MNHNY, CDR2 SVGAGI (reference sequence). With 8 bases removed from V and 4 bases from J, the gap between germline ends came to 14 bases. This CDR3 is 14 amino acids long. The CDR3 sequence is CASGNRESNEKLFF. The DNA for the CDR3 is TGTGCCAGCGGAAACAGGGAGAGTAATGAAAAACTGTTTTTT.

Details on this clone: One end of the junction fails to match germline, which may point to a read error. J is TRBJ2-7 and V is TRBV14, with D perhaps matching TRBD2 (5 bases). The germline V gene has CDR1 SGHDN and CDR2 FVKESK. CDR3 size: 12 residues. The CDR3 DNA is TGTGCCAGCAGCCTAGGATCCGGGGTCAAGATCTTC. This encodes CASSLGSGVKIF.

In DNA, the CDR3 is TGTGCCAGCAGTTTTTTAGACAGGGCGGGCTACGAGCAGTACTTC. Protein product: CASSFLDRAGYEQYF. The chain is built from TRBV27 and TRBJ2-7; 7 bases fit TRBD1. This CDR3 spans 15 amino acids. Germline V gives CDR1 MNHEY, CDR2 SMNVEV (reference sequence). V gave up 3 bases and J gave up 3 bases; unmatched junction bases: 8.

The chain combines TRBV5-5 with TRBJ1-4; the D is unclear. The CDR3 consists of 14 residues. Germline V lookup: CDR1 SGHKS, CDR2 YYEKEE (reference sequence). The ends were cut back, 3 bases at V and 5 bases at J, with 11 bases in the middle. The CDR3 is CASSSRVSNEKLFF. In DNA form, the CDR3 reads TGTGCCAGCAGCTCCCGGGTCTCCAATGAAAAACTGTTTTTT.

This clone was detected a few times. The chain has TRBV2 and TRBJ1-5; tentative D call: TRBD1 (5 bases). This CDR3 is built from 15 residues. V was shortened by 8 bases and J by 6 bases, with 20 bases between the two germline ends. Germline CDR1 and CDR2: SNHLY and FYNNEI. DNA of the CDR3: TGTGCCAGCTATGGGGCCGGGGGAGGAAGTCAGCCCCAGCATTTT. Its translation: CASYGAGGGSQPQHF.

There are a few counts of this clone. The chain combines TRBV14 with TRBJ1-2, with D perhaps matching TRBD1 (5 bases). This CDR3 has 14 residues. Germline-derived CDR1 and CDR2 are SGHDN and FVKESK. V lost 4 bases and J lost 5, with 14 bases in between. The CDR3 nucleotides read TGTGCCAGCAGCCGAACGACAGATGGGTATGGCTACACCTTC. It codes for CASSRTTDGYGYTF.

CDR3 residues: CASSRRGTDGEAFF. The DNA of the CDR3 is TGTGCCAGCAGCCGCAGGGGGACGGATGGTGAAGCTTTCTTT. The genes are TRBV5-6 and TRBJ1-1; TRBD1 matches 7 bases. After removal of 4 bases from V and 7 bases from J, the junction contained 10 bases not matched to a gene. The CDR3 extends over 14 amino acids. CDR1 SGHDT and CDR2 YYEEEE come from the germline V gene.

Written as DNA, the CDR3 is TGTGCCAGTAGTAGGACAGGGGCGGGCACTGAAGCTTTCTTT. Encoded protein: CASSRTGAGTEAFF. The chain recombines TRBV19 with TRBJ1-1; 9 positions agree with TRBD1. The CDR3 has 14 amino acids. The V gene's germline CDR1 is LNHDA and CDR2 SQIVND (reference sequence). V lost 4 bases, J lost 4 bases, and 4 bases stayed unmatched.

V is TRBV27 and J is TRBJ2-5, with 7 bases aligning to TRBD1. The CDR3 totals 13 residues. Looked up from germline, CDR1 is MNHEY and CDR2 is SMNVEV (reference sequence). The junction had 7 bases not matched to a gene; V was cut back by 9 bases and J by 3 bases. The CDR3 spells CASLTGVEETQYF. The CDR3 region has the DNA TGTGCCAGTCTTACAGGGGTTGAAGAGACCCAGTACTTC.

The rearrangement links TRBV6-1 to TRBJ2-7; 8 nucleotides agree with TRBD2. J gave up 3 bases and V 10 bases, and 8 bases lay outside the gene matches. Germline assignment: CDR1 MNHNS and CDR2 SASEGT. This CDR3 spans 13 amino acids. In DNA form, the CDR3 reads TGTGCCACCACCGGGAGGGGAGGCTACGAGCAGTACTTC. It is translated as CATTGRGGYEQYF.

This chain joins TRBV7-9 and TRBJ1-2; TRBD1 matches 8 bases. The trim removed 1 base at V and 10 bases at J, leaving 5 bases unmatched. Germline assignment: CDR1 SEHNR and CDR2 FQNEAQ (reference sequence). The CDR3 totals 13 residues. The CDR3: CASSLGGTGVYTF. For the CDR3, the DNA is TGTGCCAGCAGCTTAGGGGGGACAGGAGTCTACACCTTC.

The chain combines TRBV5-1 with TRBJ2-5; no definite D call. The CDR3 has 12 amino acids. The V and J ends lost 3 bases and 2 bases respectively, with 5 bases between them. Germline CDR1 is SGHRS and CDR2 is YFSETQ. CDR3 sequence (DNA): TGCGCCAGCAGCTCGAGACAAGAGACCCAGTACTTC. Translating it yields CASSSRQETQYF.

This chain uses TRBV7-8 with TRBJ1-5, with 8 positions matching TRBD1. In germline, CDR1 is SGHVS, CDR2 FQNEAQ. CDR3 length: 16 residues. J gave up 2 bases and V 2 bases, and 5 bases lay outside the gene matches. CDR3 sequence reads: CASSLKGGQGNQPQHF. CDR3 coding DNA: TGTGCCAGCAGCTTAAAGGGGGGACAGGGCAATCAGCCCCAGCATTTT.

This clone was seen a handful of times. This chain links TRBV11-2 with TRBJ1-1; D not resolved. V lost 0 bases to trimming and J lost 0 bases, with 5 bases between them. The CDR3 sequence is 14 residues long. CDR1 SGHAT and CDR2 FQNNGV come from the germline V gene. In DNA form, the CDR3 reads TGTGCCAGCAGCTTAGAAGCCCTGAACACTGAAGCTTTCTTT. Amino acids: CASSLEALNTEAFF.

The J gene is TRBJ2-7, the V gene TRBV5-1; 8 nucleotides match TRBD2. V shed 3 bases and J 2 bases; nucleotides not matched to a gene: 7. CDR1 is SGHRS and CDR2 is YFSETQ in the germline V gene. The CDR3 length is 15 residues. The CDR3 DNA sequence: TGCGCCAGCAGCTCGCTTAGCGGGGCCACCTACGAGCAGTACTTC. This gives the protein CASSSLSGATYEQYF.

The count of this clone is one. The chain combines TRBV6-5 with TRBJ2-3; D may be TRBD1 (5 bases). CDR3 length: 16 amino acids. V shed 0 bases and J shed 7 bases, with 17 bases lying between them. Per germline, CDR1 MNHEY and CDR2 SVGAGI. The CDR3 sequence: CASSYSGQGEKYTQYF. The CDR3 DNA is TGTGCCAGCAGTTACTCGGGGCAGGGTGAAAAGTATACGCAGTATTTT.

The chain uses TRBV7-2 and TRBJ2-2, with D uncertain. CDR3 length: 15 amino acids. Looked up from germline, CDR1 is SGHTA and CDR2 is FQGNSA. V lost 1 base to trimming and J lost 3 bases, with 9 bases between them. The CDR3 protein is CASSLGAQHTGELFF. For the CDR3, the DNA is TGTGCCAGCAGCTTAGGGGCCCAGCACACCGGGGAGCTGTTTTTT.

This clone occurred a few times. V and J are TRBV7-9 and TRBJ1-3, with TRBD1 as a possible D gene (5 bases). CDR3 size: 14 residues. Germline V gives CDR1 SEHNR, CDR2 FQNEAQ (reference sequence). The germline V and J ends were trimmed by 5 bases and 0 bases, with 8 bases remaining between them. The CDR3 protein is CASSGDFSGNTIYF. CDR3 bases: TGTGCCAGCAGCGGGGACTTCTCTGGAAACACCATATATTTT.

The chain recombines TRBV7-2 with TRBJ1-2; D is perhaps TRBD1 (6 bases). V gave up 1 base and J gave up 4 bases, with 16 bases separating them. The CDR3 loop spans 16 amino acids. CDR1 is SGHTA, CDR2 FQGNSA, per germline. The CDR3 region has the DNA TGTGCCAGCAGCTTAGAAGGGCCGACAGGCTTCTATGGCTACACCTTC. Protein sequence: CASSLEGPTGFYGYTF.

The CDR3 DNA sequence: TGCGCCAGCAGCTTGGGCCCCGGGACTAGCGGCTACGAGCAGTACTTC. Encoded protein: CASSLGPGTSGYEQYF. The chain combines TRBV5-1 with TRBJ2-7, with 11 bases identical to TRBD2. Losses at the gene ends were 0 bases for V and 3 bases for J; bases not matched to a gene: 5. The germline gives CDR1 SGHRS, CDR2 YFSETQ. This CDR3 has 16 amino acids.

This chain uses TRBV7-9 with TRBJ2-3; 9 nucleotides align to TRBD2. Germline trimming cut 5 bases from V and 2 bases from J; bases unmatched to any gene: 5. Germline assignment: CDR1 SEHNR and CDR2 FQNEAQ (reference sequence). The CDR3 covers 15 residues. CDR3 loop: CASSPGLAVTDTQYF. The CDR3 nucleotides are TGTGCCAGCAGCCCGGGACTAGCAGTCACAGATACGCAGTATTTT. Full variable domain (outside the CDR3, taken from reference TRBV7-9 and TRBJ2-3): DTGVSQNPRHKITKRGQNVTFRCDPISEHNRLYWYRQTLGQGPEFLTYFQNEAQLEKSRLLSDRFSAERPKGSFSTLEIQRTEQGDSAMYLCASSPGLAVTDTQYFGPGTRLTVL.